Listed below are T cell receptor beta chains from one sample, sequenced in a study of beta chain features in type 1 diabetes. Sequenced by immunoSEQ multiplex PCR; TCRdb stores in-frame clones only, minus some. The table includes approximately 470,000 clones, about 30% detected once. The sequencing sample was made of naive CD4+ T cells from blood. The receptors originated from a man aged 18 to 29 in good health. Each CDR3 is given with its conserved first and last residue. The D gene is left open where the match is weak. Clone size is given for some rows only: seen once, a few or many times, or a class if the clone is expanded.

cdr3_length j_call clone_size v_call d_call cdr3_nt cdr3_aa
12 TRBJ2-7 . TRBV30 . TGTGCCTGGAGTGAAGATGGTTACGAGCAGTACTTC CAWSEDGYEQYF
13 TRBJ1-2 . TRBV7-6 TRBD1 TGTGCCAGCAGCTTATCAGGGGGCAATGGCTACACCTTC CASSLSGGNGYTF
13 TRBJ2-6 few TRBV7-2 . TGTGCCAGCAGCCGGGCTGGGGCCAACGTCCTGACTTTC CASSRAGANVLTF
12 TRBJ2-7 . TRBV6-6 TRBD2 TGTGCCAGCAGCTCACGGGGGGACGAGCAGTACTTC CASSSRGDEQYF
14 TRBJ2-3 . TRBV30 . TGTGCCTGGAGCAGGGGAGAATCCACAGATACGCAGTATTTT CAWSRGESTDTQYF
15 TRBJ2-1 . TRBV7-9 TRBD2 TGTGCCAGCAGCTTGGGGACTAGCTCCTACAATGAGCAGTTCTTC CASSLGTSSYNEQFF
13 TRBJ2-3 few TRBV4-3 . TGCGCCAGCAGCCAGGATATAGCAGATACGCAGTATTTT CASSQDIADTQYF
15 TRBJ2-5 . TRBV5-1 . TGCGCCAGCAGCTTGATGGTTCAGGGGCGAGAGACCCAGTACTTC CASSLMVQGRETQYF
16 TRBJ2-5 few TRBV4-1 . TGCGCCAGCAGCCAAGTTCGGGCTAGCGCACAAGAGACCCAGTACTTC CASSQVRASAQETQYF
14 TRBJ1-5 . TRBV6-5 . TGTGCCAGCAGTTTGGCAGGGTGGGGCCAGCCCCAGCATTTT CASSLAGWGQPQHF
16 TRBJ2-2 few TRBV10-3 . TGTGCCATCTCCCGCCAGCAGGGAACGACCACCGGGGAGCTGTTTTTT CAISRQQGTTTGELFF
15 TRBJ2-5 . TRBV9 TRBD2 TGTGCCAGCAGCTTCCTAGTTAGCGGGATTGCGACCCAGTACTTC CASSFLVSGIATQYF
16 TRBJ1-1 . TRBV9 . TGTGCCAGCAGCCCCAACCCCCCGGGCCTGAACACTGAAGCTTTCTTT CASSPNPPGLNTEAFF
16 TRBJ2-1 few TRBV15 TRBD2 TGTGCCACCAGCAGTCGAGCGGGAGGGTCATACAATGAGCAGTTCTTC CATSSRAGGSYNEQFF
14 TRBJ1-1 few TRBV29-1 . TGCAGCGTGAGATTTAACCCGGCGAACACTGAAGCTTTCTTT CSVRFNPANTEAFF
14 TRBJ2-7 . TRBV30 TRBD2 TGTGCCTGGAGAGTTGGTGGGACTACCAGGGAGCAGTACTTC CAWRVGGTTREQYF
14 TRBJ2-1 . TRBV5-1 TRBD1 TGCGCCAGCAGCGAGACAGGGAACTACAATGAGCAGTTCTTC CASSETGNYNEQFF
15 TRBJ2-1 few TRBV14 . TGTGCCAGCAGCCAAGAGTGGTCGTCCTACAATGAGCAGTTCTTC CASSQEWSSYNEQFF
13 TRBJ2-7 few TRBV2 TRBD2 TGTGCCAGCATGACTAGCGGGCCCTACGAGCAGTACTTC CASMTSGPYEQYF
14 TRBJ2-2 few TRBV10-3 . TGTGCCATCAGTGGTAGCCTTAACACCGGGGAGCTGTTTTTT CAISGSLNTGELFF
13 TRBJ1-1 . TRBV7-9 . TGTGCCAGCAGCTCGGACAGGAACACTGAAGCTTTCTTT CASSSDRNTEAFF
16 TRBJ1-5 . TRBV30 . TGTGCCTGGAGCGGTAGGGGGGTGGATAACAATCAGCCCCAGCATTTT CAWSGRGVDNNQPQHF
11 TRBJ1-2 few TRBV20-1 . TGCAGTGCTGGGACATACTATGGCTACACCTTC CSAGTYYGYTF
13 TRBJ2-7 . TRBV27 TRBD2 TGTGCCAGCAGTCCCCGGGGGGGCTACGAGCAGTACTTC CASSPRGGYEQYF
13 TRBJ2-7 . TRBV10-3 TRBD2 TGTGCCATCACCCAGCGGGAGGCCTACGAGCAGTACTTC CAITQREAYEQYF